Listed here are 28 T cell receptor beta chains from one sample, sequenced in a study of shared clonotypes between healthy human individuals. Here immunoSEQ multiplex PCR was the method, and the copy in TCRdb shows in-frame clones only, minus some. The sample consists of some 1,600,000 clones, 95% to 99% of them appearing once. The specimen sequenced was naive CD4+ T cells sorted from blood. The subset: CD45RA+ positively selected. These receptors all stem from a young man in good health.

This chain links TRBV5-1 with TRBJ2-7, with 10 nucleotides matching TRBD1. Germline-derived CDR1 and CDR2 are SGHRS and YFSETQ. This CDR3 comprises 13 residues. J gave up 6 bases and V 0 bases, and 0 bases lay outside the gene matches. DNA of the CDR3: TGCGCCAGCAGCTTGGGGGACAGGGGCGAGCAGTACTTC. It translates to CASSLGDRGEQYF.

The chain carries TRBV6-1 and TRBJ2-2; D might be TRBD2 (6 bases). Germline CDR1 reads MNHNS; CDR2 reads SASEGT. Trimming stripped 2 bases from V and 2 bases from J, with 12 bases between. The CDR3 extends over 16 amino acids. The CDR3 here is CASSESWDFNTGELFF. CDR3 bases: TGTGCCAGCAGTGAATCGTGGGACTTCAACACCGGGGAGCTGTTTTTT.

On this clone: Other DNA sequences in the same sample also yield this CDR3. The genes are TRBV9 and TRBJ2-3; 11 bases agree with TRBD2. V gave up 0 bases and J gave up 0 bases; unmatched junction bases: 0. Germline values: CDR1 SGDLS, CDR2 YYNGEE. The CDR3 extends over 16 amino acids. CDR3 in DNA: TGTGCCAGCAGCGTAGGGACTAGCGGGAGCACAGATACGCAGTATTTT. Protein product: CASSVGTSGSTDTQYF.

This rearrangement joins TRBV5-1 to TRBJ1-1; D not certain. The CDR3 length is 14 residues. Germline assignment: CDR1 SGHRS and CDR2 YFSETQ. V lost 7 bases and J 4 bases, leaving 17 bases between the germline ends. The CDR3 bases are TGCGCCAGCCACGGTGAGTCTTATGGCACTGAAGCTTTCTTT. This sequence encodes CASHGESYGTEAFF.

V and J are TRBV5-1 and TRBJ2-3; tentative D call: TRBD1 (6 bases). The germline CDR1 and CDR2 sequences are SGHRS and YFSETQ. This CDR3 region has 15 residues. V lost 4 bases and J 5 bases, leaving 17 bases between the germline ends. The DNA of the CDR3 is TGCGCCAGCAGCGGGTTGGGGGCCTCTAGAGATACGCAGTATTTT. Translated, it gives CASSGLGASRDTQYF.

As for this clone: Other DNA sequences of this sample code for an identical CDR3. Here the CDR3 reads CASSEAQGSGYTF. CDR3 DNA: TGTGCCAGCAGTGAAGCGCAGGGAAGCGGCTACACCTTC. V usage is TRBV2 and J usage is TRBJ1-2; a weak D match, TRBD1 (5 bases). V was shortened by 0 bases and J by 8 bases, with 10 bases between the two germline ends. The germline V gene encodes CDR1 SNHLY and CDR2 FYNNEI. The CDR3 extends over 13 amino acids.

The chain employs TRBV7-2 and TRBJ1-5; TRBD1 might be the D (6 bases). The V end was cut by 4 bases, the J end by 5 bases, with 12 bases between. CDR3 length equals 14 residues. CDR1 is SGHTA and CDR2 is FQGNSA in the germline V gene. In nucleotides, the CDR3 is TGTGCCAGCAGCTGGAACAGGGTCCATCAGCCCCAGCATTTT. As protein: CASSWNRVHQPQHF.

This clone has a single count. The rearrangement uses TRBV14 and TRBJ2-2; no firm D call. This CDR3 has 12 amino acids. Germline V gene data show CDR1 as SGHDN and CDR2 as FVKESK. Trimming removed 3 bases from V and 5 bases from J, with 4 bases in between. The CDR3 sequence: CASSQGTGELFF. The CDR3 bases are TGTGCCAGCAGCCAGGGAACCGGGGAGCTGTTTTTT.

The chain links TRBV6-5 to TRBJ2-3, with D perhaps assigned TRBD1 or TRBD2 (5 bases each). Germline CDR1 MNHEY, CDR2 SVGAGI. The V gene lost 0 bases and the J gene lost 2 bases, with 12 bases spanning the gap. CDR3 size: 16 residues. The CDR3 region is CASSYSTGGSTDTQYF. CDR3 DNA: TGTGCCAGCAGTTACTCCACAGGAGGCTCCACAGATACGCAGTATTTT.

The chain combines TRBV7-9 with TRBJ1-2, with D unclear. V lost 2 bases and J lost 5, with 6 bases in between. The CDR3 contains 12 residues. Germline loops: CDR1 SEHNR, CDR2 FQNEAQ (reference sequence). The CDR3 loop is CASSLRGYGYTF. CDR3 sequence (DNA): TGTGCCAGCAGCTTACGAGGATATGGCTACACCTTC.

As to this clone: Other DNA variants within this sample encode the same CDR3. The genes are TRBV20-1 and TRBJ2-3; D is unclear. Looked up from germline, CDR1 is DFQATT and CDR2 is SNEGSKA (reference sequence). The CDR3 extends over 11 amino acids. Trimming left V 1 base short and J 5 bases short, with 4 bases between. DNA for the CDR3: TGCAGTGCTAGAGCCGGAGATACGCAGTATTTT. Protein product: CSARAGDTQYF.

About this clone itself: This same CDR3 is encoded by further DNA sequences in the sample. This CDR3 reads CASSLLAGTTYEQYF. CDR3 sequence (DNA): TGTGCCAGCAGTTTATTGGCGGGAACCACCTACGAGCAGTACTTC. The chain uses TRBV28 and TRBJ2-7; D is perhaps TRBD2 (6 bases). The CDR3 is 15 amino acids. CDR1 and CDR2 (germline): MDHEN, SYDVKM. The V end lost 1 base, the J end lost 2 bases, and 12 bases lay between the germline ends.

V is TRBV19 and J is TRBJ2-7, with unresolved D. The CDR3 has 15 amino acids. Trimming shortened V by 4 bases and J by 0 bases, and 13 bases separated the two germline ends. Germline V CDR1 and CDR2: LNHDA, SQIVND (reference sequence). CDR3 amino acids: CASSTQPTSSYEQYF. In DNA form, the CDR3 reads TGTGCCAGTAGTACTCAACCGACGAGCTCCTACGAGCAGTACTTC.

The genes are TRBV7-9 and TRBJ2-1; 7 positions agree with TRBD1. The germline V gene encodes CDR1 SEHNR and CDR2 FQNEAQ (reference sequence). The CDR3 has 16 amino acids. V lost 5 bases, J lost 7 bases, and 14 bases stayed unmatched. CDR3 coding DNA: TGTGCCAGCAGCCGGTACAGGGGCTTATCCGTTAATGAGCAGTTCTTC. Its translation is CASSRYRGLSVNEQFF.

The gene calls are TRBV7-2 and TRBJ1-1; TRBD1 is a possible D gene (6 bases). Trimming pared 2 bases from V and 1 base from J, leaving 23 bases between. The CDR3 is 19 residues long. The germline V gene encodes CDR1 SGHTA and CDR2 FQGNSA. CDR3 nucleotide sequence: TGTGCCAGCAGCTTAAGCACCTGGGGGCAGGTCAAGCGGAACACTGAAGCTTTCTTT. It is translated as CASSLSTWGQVKRNTEAFF.

The rearrangement uses TRBV5-1 and TRBJ2-3; 8 bases line up with TRBD1. The V gene end was trimmed by 4 bases and the J gene end by 3 bases; junction bases not matched to a gene: 10. The CDR3 has 16 residues. Germline CDR1 reads SGHRS; CDR2 reads YFSETQ. The CDR3 here is CASSLGTGSVTDTQYF. DNA of the CDR3: TGCGCCAGCAGCCTAGGGACAGGTTCGGTGACAGATACGCAGTATTTT.

The J gene is TRBJ2-7, the V gene TRBV9; 8 bases match TRBD2. Germline CDR1 and CDR2: SGDLS and YYNGEE. Trimming removed 3 bases from V and 6 bases from J; junction bases left unmatched: 11. The CDR3 has 15 amino acids. CDR3 amino acids: CASSAPGTRTTEQYF. CDR3 nucleotide sequence: TGTGCCAGCAGCGCCCCCGGGACTAGGACTACCGAGCAGTACTTC. The full variable domain, with the rest looked up from reference TRBV9 and TRBJ2-7, is DSGVTQTPKHLITATGQRVTLRCSPRSGDLSVYWYQQSLDQGLQFLIQYYNGEERAKGNILERFSAQQFPDLHSELNLSSLELGDSALYFCASSAPGTRTTEQYFGPGTRLTVT.

The chain employs TRBV5-1 and TRBJ2-7; 12 bases line up with TRBD2. The CDR3 is 18 amino acids. Germline values: CDR1 SGHRS, CDR2 YFSETQ. Trimming cost V 1 base and J 1 base; bases outside gene matches: 9. The CDR3 nucleotides are TGCGCCAGCAGCTTGTCGCTAGCGGGAGGGTTTGGATCCTACGAGCAGTACTTC. It codes for CASSLSLAGGFGSYEQYF.

This clone was seen a single time. The genes are TRBV6-5 and TRBJ1-3; D not certain. Germline CDR1 reads MNHEY; CDR2 reads SVGAGI. This CDR3 is 14 amino acids long. V gave up 2 bases and J gave up 4 bases, with 9 bases separating them. The CDR3: CASSYVSNGNTIYF. In nucleotides, the CDR3 is TGTGCCAGCAGTTACGTTTCAAACGGAAACACCATATATTTT.

The chain uses TRBV5-4 and TRBJ2-2; D perhaps matches TRBD2 (7 bases). The length of the CDR3 is 14 residues. The V gene lost 4 bases and the J gene lost 5 bases, with 12 bases spanning the gap. The germline V gene has CDR1 SGHNT and CDR2 YYREEE (reference sequence). The CDR3 here is CASSRGGKTGELFF. CDR3 DNA: TGTGCCAGCAGCAGGGGGGGCAAAACCGGGGAGCTGTTTTTT.

Remarks on this clone: Additional DNA sequences in this sample encode the identical CDR3. This chain uses TRBV27 with TRBJ1-5; TRBD1 is a possible D gene (6 bases). V shed 6 bases and J shed 4 bases, with 10 bases lying between them. Germline CDR1 and CDR2: MNHEY and SMNVEV (reference sequence). This CDR3 is built from 13 residues. The CDR3 coding sequence is TGTGCCAGCAGAAAGCAGGGGAATCAGCCCCAGCATTTT. This encodes CASRKQGNQPQHF.

This chain uses TRBV6-5 with TRBJ2-7; TRBD1 matches 9 bases. V trimming: 6 bases; J trimming: 7 bases; junction bases outside the gene matches: 10. CDR1 and CDR2 from the germline V gene are MNHEY and SVGAGI. This CDR3 region has 14 residues. CDR3 coding DNA: TGTGCCAGCAGCCCGAGGGGACAGGGCGAAGAGCAGTACTTC. It is translated as CASSPRGQGEEQYF.

This clone was recorded once. The chain combines TRBV4-1 with TRBJ2-1; 8 bases are a match to TRBD2. The CDR3 has 15 amino acids. Germline V gene data show CDR1 as MGHRA and CDR2 as YSYEKL. With V trimmed by 7 bases and J by 6 bases, 11 bases remained unmatched. The CDR3, as DNA: TGCGCCAGCACACACTATAGCGGGATTCCCAATGAGCAGTTCTTC. This codes for CASTHYSGIPNEQFF.

V is TRBV27 and J is TRBJ2-1, with D maybe TRBD2 (6 bases). Trimming took off 4 bases at V and 4 bases at J, with 17 bases between the two ends. CDR1 is MNHEY and CDR2 is SMNVEV in the germline V gene (reference sequence). The CDR3 has 16 residues. The chain's CDR3 is CASSSMGGLGYNEQFF. CDR3 nucleotide sequence: TGTGCCAGCAGTTCCATGGGGGGTTTGGGGTACAATGAGCAGTTCTTC.

The chain has TRBV5-5 and TRBJ2-2; 7 bases agree with TRBD2. CDR1 SGHKS and CDR2 YYEKEE come from the germline V gene (reference sequence). V was clipped by 4 bases and J by 1 base; unmatched bases: 1. The length of the CDR3 is 14 residues. The DNA for the CDR3 is TGTGCCAGCAGCGGACTAGGGAACACCGGGGAGCTGTTTTTT. It specifies CASSGLGNTGELFF.

The CDR3 region is CASSSRTITNTGELFF. The CDR3 coding sequence is TGCGCCAGCAGCTCCCGGACAATCACGAACACCGGGGAGCTGTTTTTT. V and J are TRBV5-1 and TRBJ2-2, with a tentative D call TRBD1 (5 bases). The CDR3 runs 16 residues. Trimming took 3 bases from V and 0 from J, leaving 12 bases between them. From germline, CDR1 is SGHRS and CDR2 YFSETQ.

The chain combines TRBV10-1 with TRBJ2-3; maybe TRBD1 (6 bases). The CDR3 covers 16 residues. From germline, CDR1 is WNHNN and CDR2 SYGVQD (reference sequence). The ends were cut back, 4 bases at V and 0 bases at J, with 14 bases in the middle. CDR3 in amino acids: CASSGGRGPSTDTQYF. The CDR3, as DNA: TGCGCCAGCAGTGGTGGCAGGGGTCCCAGCACAGATACGCAGTATTTT.

Only one count was recorded for this clone. The CDR3 DNA sequence: TGTGCCAGCAGCTGGGGAGTTGCGGGAAACAAAAACATTCAGTACTTC. Protein: CASSWGVAGNKNIQYF. The J gene is TRBJ2-4, the V gene TRBV5-4; D might be TRBD2 (6 bases). Germline V CDR1 and CDR2: SGHNT, YYREEE (reference sequence). The CDR3 spans 16 residues. The germline V and J ends were trimmed by 3 bases and 3 bases, with 16 bases remaining between them.